This TCR beta chain was identified in a study of T cell clusters in autoimmune cytopenias (dated 2019 in TCRdb). For the wider study: A mean age of roughly 51 years and a median age of around 59 years were recorded for the healthy donor controls, of whom about half of the roughly 45 were female. The median TRB sequencing depth was around 50,000 reads per sample, and the median number of distinct TRB clonotypes was about 2,400 per sample. In autoimmune cytopenia patients, peripheral blood TRB and IGH repertoires were sequenced during active disease and over treatment follow-up, together with healthy, CLL and autoimmune hepatitis controls. The goal of the study was to determine whether autoimmune cytopenia patients have a disease-specific immune repertoire signature that could serve as a blood-based biomarker. For primary cytopenia, about two dozen age-matched healthy donors were used as controls, and for secondary cytopenia, some 13 age-matched CLL patients were used as controls. Autoimmune hepatitis repertoires were compared against fewer than 30 age- and sex-matched healthy donors. What the authors observed across the whole study: The T cell clusters were only ever defined in silico, so experimental validation of their functional role was still needed. GLIPH suggested that primary autoimmune cytopenia patients lacked physiological T cell clusters: 55 or so clusters were exclusive to healthy donors versus 15 to 20 exclusive to patients. TRB repertoire shifts, with less even repertoires in secondary cytopenia and CLL, mostly reflected lymphoma bias rather than autoimmunity. Compared with active autoimmune hepatitis patients, healthy donors had almost three times as many exclusive TRB clusters, a finding consistent with an autoimmunity-wide signature. The cluster-lack signature was not seen for secondary cytopenia versus CLL, apparently masked by the dominant lymphoma-associated repertoire.

Counted from cysteine to phenylalanine, this CDR3 has 13 amino acids. DNA was not recorded. The germline V gene (reference sequence) yields GTSNPN for CDR1 and SVGIG for CDR2. This clonotype comes out as medium-sized (0.01 to 0.1%) from its frequency, since no count is listed. The clone's antigen remains unknown. TRB rearrangements were amplified by multiplex PCR using a touch-down protocol with TRB-A and TRB-B primer pools mixed in one tube. Illumina adapters and sample indices were attached to the amplicons through two consecutive PCR reactions using Phusion HS II polymerase. The amplicons were gel-purified using the NucleoSpin Gel and PCR Clean-up kit, after which quantification was performed by Qubit and quality was checked on an Agilent 2100 Bioanalyzer. Libraries were sequenced on an Illumina MiSeq using 600-cycle, single-indexed, paired-end runs. The paper's processing steps were these. MiXCR version 2.1.12, together with the default MiXCR reference library, was used to align and assemble the TRB reads. A clone was defined by each unique CDR3 nucleotide sequence, and the analysis included only productive sequences supported by at least two reads. Alpha-parameterized diversity profiles (alpha 0 to 5), including the Shannon (alpha 1) and Simpson (alpha 2) indices, were computed with an R script to assess repertoire diversity. The tcR package was used to compute combinatorial TRB VJ usage, and cohorts were compared on this usage by principal component analysis with ade4. GLIPH clustering of TCRbeta CDR3s was carried out on cohort pairs matched by age and read depth, and cluster frequencies were compared by Wilcoxon test. TCRdb reprocessed the reads and assigns one entry to each CDR3 protein sequence, leaving out DNA. TCRdb assigned the V and J calls; the authors' analysis was not used. This sample's table has entries for 3,500 or so distinct CDR3 sequences. The ten largest account for about 6.8% of the sample.

Each sample's TRB amplification started from approximately 230 ng of peripheral blood genomic DNA, which corresponds to around 36,000 genome equivalents. The same sample was also studied in work on T cell repertoires in aging, cancer and after chemotherapy. The second publication reports: Six donor age groups were covered, ranging from 30 or younger up to 70 or older, and each group contained at least three individuals. Control TCR repertoires from healthy donors were recorded over several months to years, and clear clonal overlap was observed across re-sampling. Some 9 million TCR reads were contained in the full dataset. Significantly lower blood TCR diversity and higher clonality were observed in untreated patients with hematological or solid cancers than in age-matched healthy donors. In healthy donors, the decline in TCR diversity with age was mainly due to loss of richness, whereas in cancer patients loss of evenness also played a role. An increase in median generation probability over the chemotherapy interval was observed in both cancer cohorts, suggesting that the repertoire was reconstituted through rebound thymic output. It was noted by the authors that conclusions about immunological memory after chemotherapy cannot be drawn from the repertoire data. To examine immunoaging and T cell reconstitution after chemotherapy, the study profiled TCR beta repertoires in peripheral blood from healthy donors and cancer patients. The cohort comprised 200 to 250 cancer patients, more than 85 with hematological and 110 to 140 with solid cancers, plus 95 healthy donors as a reference group. MiXCR versions 2.12 and 3.0.5 were used to process the TRB sequences. The repertoire metrics were Shannon diversity, evenness, clonality (calculated as one minus evenness), and diversity profiles parameterized by alpha from 0 to 5. The IGoR algorithm was used to compute generation probabilities of clones in paired pre- and post-chemotherapy samples.

The clonotype comes from a human donor in good health. The material sequenced was peripheral blood. The rearranged segments are TRBV30 and TRBJ2-1; TCRdb returns TRBD2, unconfirmable since there is no DNA. The CDR3 loop reads CAWGLAGLHEQFF.